This TCR beta chain was sequenced during a study of T cell repertoires in cytomegalovirus infection. Across the study: Both a matching HLA type and CMV infection were indicated by public TCR beta signatures.

TCRdb processed the reads anew with MiXCR; each CDR3 protein has one entry. The sample contains approximately 500,000 distinct CDR3 sequences, approximately 15% of which appear only once. This CDR3 comprises 15 residues. Germline CDR1 and CDR2: MNHEY and SVGAGI. With 0 bases clipped from V and 2 bases from J, the junction kept 0 bases outside the gene matches. This clonotype was detected ten times or more. The chain has TRBV6-5 and TRBJ2-1; 8 nucleotides match TRBD2. Specimen: CD8+ T cells from PBMCs. The sequence was collected from a human donor in good health (CMV status not recorded). Some clones in this sample may be carry-over from other donors' samples. CDR3 nucleotide sequence: TGTGCCAGCAGTTACTCGCGGGGGGCCTACAATGAGCAGTTCTTC. Its translation: CASSYSRGAYNEQFF.